The source of this TCR beta chain is a study of molecular identifiers for immune sequencing clone quantification. Looking at the study overall: Five portions were made in replicates from RNA of approximately 22,000 or 94,000 naive CD8 cells, and four underwent sequencing.

Germline V gene data show CDR1 as MDHEN and CDR2 as SYDVKM. This CDR3 is 13 amino acids long. Study results and caveats: Spiked Jurkat TCR RNA from one cell was reportedly detectable among about 1 million naive cells. Identical barcode-sharing TCR molecules could lead to underestimated sizes for highly expanded clones.

This clonotype was detected only once. Antigen specificity is unknown. Since a much larger clone is just one base distant, this may be a read error. Previously described methods and listed TCR primers were used for bulk TCR libraries. TCRdb reprocessed the PCR reads with MiXCR, giving one entry per CDR3 protein. The sample includes around 480,000 distinct CDR3 sequences, 20% to 25% seen only once; the top ten take roughly 0.81%. This rearrangement joins TRBV28 to TRBJ2-5; D is possibly TRBD1 (6 bases). Material: naive CD8+ T cells from blood, with Jurkat cell RNA spiked in. Described subset: FACS-sorted CD8+CD4-CCR7+CD45RA+ naive T cells. The source is a human donor in good health. Some libraries in this study had Jurkat cell RNA spiked in. The CDR3 here is CASRPDSQETQHF. In DNA form, the CDR3 reads TGTGCCAGCAGACCGGACAGCCAAGAGACCCAGCACTTC.